This T cell receptor (beta chain) was recorded in a study of blood T cell repertoires in COVID-19 (TCRdb year 2020). Context from the whole study: Collaborator samples came from the United States, Italy and Spain and covered acute and convalescent phases of COVID-19. The sample metadata nearly always contained a de-identified subject ID, COVID-19 status, age in years and sex. The repertoires were made available in a free public database intended to serve as a resource for research on the immune response to SARS-CoV-2. The material from the prospective study consisted of cDNA or gDNA derived from T cells, B-cell-depleted T cells, or PBMCs. Deeply sampled blood TCRbeta repertoires from subjects exposed to, actively infected with, or recovered from COVID-19 were included in the dataset. Where HLA class I and class II types were available, the types were taken from metadata supplied by the sample provider, not from assay-based typing. Samples came from the ongoing ImmuneRACE study (first 160 participants) plus 1,254 subjects from 6 global collaborators. Study-level results and caveats: How much clinical and demographic metadata was included differed by source and by participant, and the metadata was provided uncurated.

For this clone: The specificity of this receptor is unknown. The sample holds no much larger clone one base away, and base qualities are not on file.

V loses 4 bases at its end and J loses 12 bases; junction bases beyond the gene matches: 11. The germline V gene (reference sequence) specifies LGHDT as CDR1 and YNNKEL as CDR2. Counted from cysteine to phenylalanine, this CDR3 has 14 amino acids. Only the CDR3 region is kept as DNA, spanning 42 bases read in frame from base 1. Participants in the prospective study were aged about 18 to 95 years, lived in 24 United States geographic areas, and enrolled through a virtual design. In the prospective study, participants were assigned to cohorts based on the clinical history participants reported in a screening survey and a study questionnaire. In the prospective study, mobile phlebotomists collected whole blood, serum and a nasopharyngeal or oropharyngeal swab from each participant. Participants in the prospective study had the option to provide additional blood draws and questionnaires over an approximately two-month period. Blood samples from the prospective study were shipped frozen or at room temperature prior to DNA extraction.

The immunoSEQ Assay, a bias-controlled multiplex PCR, was used to amplify TCRbeta CDR3 regions from genomic DNA. The authors' analysis ran thus. Within the assay, amplification of reference gene primers was used to estimate how many nucleated cells each sample contained. To quantify the absolute abundance of each unique TCRbeta CDR3 rearrangement, sequence reads were collapsed and filtered. Productive Simpson clonality was computed per sample as the square root of Simpson's diversity index over productive rearrangements. The table was pulled from immuneACCESS by TCRdb, which kept in-frame rearrangements only. Such tables lose some clones; where checked, under half of the loss comes from unresolved V genes, and the rest has no known cause. V, J and clone size derive from that table, while D and trimming were established from the DNA sequence. This sample lists around 250,000 clones; about nine tenths were detected once. Jointly, the top ten make up over 1% of the sample.

The TCR sequence derives from a woman in her 40s with acute COVID-19. What was sequenced was PBMCs or T cells enriched from blood (not recorded which). The chain couples TRBV3-1 (or the pseudogene TRBV3-2) to TRBJ2-1, and 8 bases in between align with TRBD2. In nucleotides, the sequence is TGTGCCAGCAGCCCCAATCTAAGCGGGAGCGGGCAGTTCTTC. The translation is CASSPNLSGSGQFF.